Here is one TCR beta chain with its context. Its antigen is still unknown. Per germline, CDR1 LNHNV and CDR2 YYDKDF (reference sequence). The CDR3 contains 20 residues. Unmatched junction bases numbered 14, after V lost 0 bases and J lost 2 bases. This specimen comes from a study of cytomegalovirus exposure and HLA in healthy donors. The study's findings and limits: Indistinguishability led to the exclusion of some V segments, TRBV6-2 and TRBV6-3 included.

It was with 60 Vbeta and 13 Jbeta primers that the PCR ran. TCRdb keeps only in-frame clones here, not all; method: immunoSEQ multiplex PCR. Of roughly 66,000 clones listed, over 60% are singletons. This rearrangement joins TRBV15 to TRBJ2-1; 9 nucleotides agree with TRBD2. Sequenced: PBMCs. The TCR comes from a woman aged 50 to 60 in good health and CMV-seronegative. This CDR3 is CATSRDRGGRAVTAYNEQFF. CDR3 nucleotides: TGTGCCACCAGCAGAGATAGGGGCGGGAGGGCCGTTACCGCCTACAATGAGCAGTTCTTC.